A single sample is the source of the 29 T cell receptor beta chains below, sequenced in a study of T cell responses to AZD1222 COVID-19 vaccine. This table comes from immunoSEQ multiplex PCR, and its TCRdb copy is limited to in-frame clones, with some not included. Of 50,000 to 55,000 clones in the sample, approximately 88% are singletons; the top ten hold over 20%. Here the sequenced sample was peripheral blood, taken on day 0 of AZD1222 vaccination. These receptors came from an adult in good health.

The rearrangement uses TRBV6-6 and TRBJ1-1; possible D gene TRBD1, 5 bases. The V and J ends lost 6 bases and 10 bases respectively, with 21 bases between them. The germline V gene encodes CDR1 MNHNY and CDR2 SVGAGI (reference sequence). This CDR3 spans 14 amino acids. The CDR3 DNA follows: TGTGCCAGCAGCCGATCCGGGTCGGTGGGGGTAGCTTTCTTT. It translates to CASSRSGSVGVAFF.

The rearrangement joins TRBV24-1 to TRBJ2-5; D not certain. V was clipped by 3 bases and J by 5 bases, with 3 bases between them. The germline V gene encodes CDR1 KGHDR and CDR2 SFDVKD. CDR3 length equals 11 residues. The CDR3 sequence is CATSDPETQYF. CDR3 nucleotide sequence: TGTGCCACCAGTGATCCCGAGACCCAGTACTTC.

The rearrangement links TRBV7-7 to TRBJ2-5; D might be TRBD1 (6 bases). V lost 3 bases, J lost 1 base, and 15 bases lay in between. The CDR3 contains 16 residues. Germline CDR1 is SSHAT and CDR2 is FNYEAQ (reference sequence). The CDR3 region has the DNA TGTGCCAGCAGCTTTGTCGCTGGGACAACCCAAGAGACCCAGTACTTC. Translated, it gives CASSFVAGTTQETQYF.

The rearrangement joins TRBV27 to TRBJ1-2; 7 bases are shared with TRBD1. This CDR3 spans 13 amino acids. V lost 6 bases, J lost 0 bases, and 1 base stayed unmatched. CDR1 is MNHEY, CDR2 SMNVEV, per germline (reference sequence). This CDR3 is CASRQGTNYGYTF. The CDR3 DNA reads TGTGCCAGCAGACAGGGGACTAACTATGGCTACACCTTC.

The chain has TRBV7-9 and TRBJ2-7; the match to TRBD1 covers 9 bases. Germline CDR1 SEHNR, CDR2 FQNEAQ (reference sequence). The CDR3 is 15 residues long. Germline trimming cut 2 bases from V and 4 bases from J; bases unmatched to any gene: 6. In nucleotides, the CDR3 is TGTGCCAGCAGCTTAACCGGGACAGGGTTGTACGAGCAGTACTTC. It translates to CASSLTGTGLYEQYF.

V usage is TRBV30 and J usage is TRBJ1-2; TRBD1 aligns across 7 bases. Germline CDR1 and CDR2: GTSNPN and SVGIG (reference sequence). The CDR3 is 14 residues long. The trim removed 0 bases at V and 8 bases at J, leaving 9 bases unmatched. The CDR3 DNA sequence: TGTGCCTGGAGTGTACTCTTGACAGGGAAAGGCTACACCTTC. Amino acids: CAWSVLLTGKGYTF.

The chain is built from TRBV7-8 and TRBJ1-5; 7 nucleotides align to TRBD1. Per germline, CDR1 SGHVS and CDR2 FQNEAQ. V shed 4 bases, J shed 3 bases, and the junction held 6 bases outside the gene matches. The CDR3 loop spans 15 amino acids. Here the CDR3 DNA reads TGTGCCAGCAGCTCGACAGGGAAGCTCAATCAGCCCCAGCATTTT. Translated, it gives CASSSTGKLNQPQHF.

The chain uses TRBV6-5 and TRBJ1-2, with 11 bases fitting TRBD1. Germline values: CDR1 MNHEY, CDR2 SVGAGI. V dropped 6 bases and J dropped 4; count of bases not matched to a gene: 7. The CDR3 totals 15 residues. The CDR3 sequence is CASSRDRGGVYGYTF. The CDR3 bases are TGTGCCAGCAGCCGGGACAGGGGGGGCGTCTATGGCTACACCTTC.

The chain couples TRBV3-1 (or the pseudogene TRBV3-2) to TRBJ2-7; D might be TRBD1 (6 bases). Germline CDR1 reads LGHDT; CDR2 reads YNNKEL (reference sequence). The CDR3 sequence is 15 residues long. V was cut by 0 bases and J by 6 bases, with 15 bases left in between. CDR3 in amino acids: CASSQDLAQGGEQYF. CDR3 in DNA: TGTGCCAGCAGCCAAGACCTGGCACAGGGTGGCGAGCAGTACTTC.

The chain employs TRBV7-6 and TRBJ2-1; 12 bases fit TRBD1. CDR3 size: 15 residues. Germline loops: CDR1 SGHVS, CDR2 FNYEAQ. With V trimmed by 2 bases and J by 9 bases, 5 bases remained unmatched. The CDR3, as DNA: TGTGCCAGCAGCTTACAGGGACAGGGGGCTTTTGAGCAGTTCTTC. It yields the protein CASSLQGQGAFEQFF.

V gene TRBV6-1 combines with J gene TRBJ2-7; the D gene is possibly TRBD1 (5 bases). Germline CDR1 reads MNHNS; CDR2 reads SASEGT. The CDR3 loop spans 13 amino acids. Trimming shortened V by 1 base and J by 3 bases, and 7 bases separated the two germline ends. Here the CDR3 DNA reads TGTGCCAGCAGTGAAGGCAGGGACTACGAGCAGTACTTC. This encodes CASSEGRDYEQYF.

This chain uses TRBV5-1 with TRBJ2-3, with 7 bases aligning to TRBD2. The CDR3 is 15 amino acids. The J segment lost 5 bases and the V segment lost 4 bases, leaving 10 bases of the junction unmatched. Germline loops: CDR1 SGHRS, CDR2 YFSETQ. The CDR3 DNA sequence: TGCGCCAGCAGCCCAGGGTGGCGGGAGCTAGATACGCAGTATTTT. Translation gives CASSPGWRELDTQYF.

The genes are TRBV5-1 and TRBJ2-3; 7 bases align to TRBD1. This CDR3 is built from 14 residues. CDR1 is SGHRS and CDR2 is YFSETQ in the germline V gene. V gave up 4 bases and J gave up 2 bases; unmatched junction bases: 4. The CDR3: CASSKGTATDTQYF. Written as DNA, the CDR3 is TGCGCCAGCAGCAAGGGGACAGCCACAGATACGCAGTATTTT.

The rearrangement joins TRBV30 to TRBJ1-2; no firm D call. V dropped 0 bases and J dropped 2 bases, with 22 bases sitting between them. Germline V CDR1 and CDR2: GTSNPN, SVGIG (reference sequence). The CDR3 totals 18 residues. The CDR3 sequence: CAWSVLLAMGKLNYGYTF. The CDR3, as DNA: TGTGCCTGGAGTGTACTACTTGCAATGGGTAAACTCAACTATGGCTACACCTTC.

This sequence joins TRBV5-5 and TRBJ2-7; the D is unclear. The CDR3 has 14 residues. The V gene lost 0 bases and the J gene lost 2 bases, with 9 bases spanning the gap. CDR1 and CDR2 (germline): SGHKS, YYEKEE (reference sequence). CDR3 residues: CASSLVGGAYEQYF. CDR3 DNA: TGTGCCAGCAGCTTGGTGGGCGGCGCCTACGAGCAGTACTTC.

CDR3 in DNA: TGTGCCAGCAGTTTTATGTCGGGAAGCAATCAGCCCCAGCATTTT. It is translated as CASSFMSGSNQPQHF. This sequence joins TRBV27 and TRBJ1-5; no reliable D call. The CDR3 length is 15 residues. Germline CDR1 reads MNHEY; CDR2 reads SMNVEV (reference sequence). V lost 3 bases and J lost 1, with 10 bases in between.

The CDR3 DNA reads TGTGACGGGACAGGGGCCAAAAACATTCAGTACTTC. The encoded protein is CDGTGAKNIQYF. V usage is TRBV21-1 and J usage is TRBJ2-4; the table's D call, TRBD1, was not checked against the DNA. TRBV21-1 counts as a pseudogene. The CDR3 extends over 12 amino acids.

The V gene is TRBV19, the J gene TRBJ1-1, with 8 bases matching TRBD1. The CDR3 runs to 13 residues. V dropped 6 bases and J dropped 6; count of bases not matched to a gene: 6. Germline V gene data show CDR1 as LNHDA and CDR2 as SQIVND (reference sequence). CDR3 protein: CASSLTGEPEAFF. The DNA for the CDR3 is TGTGCCAGTAGCCTGACAGGGGAGCCTGAAGCTTTCTTT.

The CDR3: CASQGASGNTIYF. The CDR3 DNA reads as TGTGCCTCCCAGGGGGCCAGTGGAAACACCATATATTTT. This rearrangement joins TRBV30 to TRBJ1-3; 8 positions agree with TRBD1. Germline V gene data show CDR1 as GTSNPN and CDR2 as SVGIG (reference sequence). This CDR3 is built from 13 residues. J lost 3 bases, V lost 7 bases, and 5 bases had no gene match.

V usage is TRBV5-1 and J usage is TRBJ1-6; a weak D match, TRBD1 (6 bases). Germline V gene sequence: CDR1 SGHRS, CDR2 YFSETQ. V was trimmed by 0 bases and J by 13 bases, leaving 11 bases between them. The CDR3 extends over 13 amino acids. The CDR3 here is CASSLGRGGPLHF. The DNA for the CDR3 is TGCGCCAGCAGCTTGGGTCGGGGGGGCCCCCTCCACTTT.

The table lists this clone with a count of one. The V and J genes are TRBV25-1 and TRBJ2-1, with D perhaps TRBD1 (5 bases). Germline-derived CDR1 and CDR2 are MGHDK and SYGVNS. CDR3 length: 14 amino acids. The V and J ends lost 5 bases and 3 bases respectively, with 11 bases between them. The CDR3 here is CASSPPGLYNEQFF. The CDR3 nucleotides read TGTGCCAGCAGTCCCCCAGGGCTCTACAATGAGCAGTTCTTC.

The chain carries TRBV27 and TRBJ1-4; D unresolved. V lost 6 bases and J lost 0, with 14 bases in between. Germline loops: CDR1 MNHEY, CDR2 SMNVEV (reference sequence). CDR3 length: 16 amino acids. The CDR3 sequence is CASSREFYATNEKLFF. CDR3 nucleotides: TGTGCCAGCAGCCGAGAGTTCTATGCAACTAATGAAAAACTGTTTTTT. The full variable domain, completed using reference TRBV27 and TRBJ1-4, is EAQVTQNPRYLITVTGKKLTVTCSQNMNHEYMSWYRQDPGLGLRQIYYSMNVEVTDKGDVPEGYKVSRKEKRNFPLILESPSPNQTSLYFCASSREFYATNEKLFFGSGTQLSVL.

J is TRBJ1-1 and V is TRBV10-3; D gene uncertain. CDR3 length equals 15 residues. The germline V gene has CDR1 ENHRY and CDR2 SYGVKD. Trimming took 0 bases from V and 0 from J, leaving 8 bases between them. In DNA, the CDR3 is TGTGCCATCAGTGAGTCGGAACAGATGAACACTGAAGCTTTCTTT. Its translation is CAISESEQMNTEAFF.

This clone was seen once. V and J are TRBV6-2 or TRBV6-3 and TRBJ2-1; D ambiguous. Trimming took 4 bases from V and 3 from J, leaving 13 bases between them. This CDR3 contains 15 residues. Germline values: CDR1 MNHEY, CDR2 SVGEGT. CDR3 nucleotides: TGTGCCAGCAGTTTTGTGAATTCCGACTACAATGAGCAGTTCTTC. It codes for CASSFVNSDYNEQFF.

This clone was seen a single time. The chain is built from TRBV24-1 and TRBJ1-1; no reliable D call. This CDR3 comprises 14 residues. Germline V lookup: CDR1 KGHDR, CDR2 SFDVKD. With 6 bases removed from V and 1 base from J, the gap between germline ends came to 11 bases. The CDR3 spells CATSSGSENTEAFF. The CDR3 DNA reads as TGTGCCACCAGTTCGGGGTCGGAGAACACTGAAGCTTTCTTT.

The chain uses TRBV19 and TRBJ1-5; D gene unclear. The CDR3 spans 15 residues. Germline V CDR1 and CDR2: LNHDA, SQIVND (reference sequence). Trimming took 6 bases from V and 2 from J, leaving 14 bases between them. This chain's CDR3 is CASRPGFGGNQPQHF. CDR3 nucleotides: TGTGCCAGTAGGCCGGGATTTGGGGGCAATCAGCCCCAGCATTTT.

The chain joins TRBV7-2 to TRBJ2-2, with 8 bases aligning to TRBD1. The CDR3 runs to 15 residues. V gave up 5 bases and J gave up 2 bases; unmatched junction bases: 4. Germline assignment: CDR1 SGHTA and CDR2 FQGNSA. The CDR3 DNA follows: TGTGCCAGCAGCGCCACAGGGGGTAACACCGGGGAGCTGTTTTTT. Its protein product is CASSATGGNTGELFF. The full variable domain, in which reference TRBV7-2 and TRBJ2-2 provide the parts outside the CDR3, is GAGVSQSPSNKVTEKGKDVELRCDPISGHTALYWYRQSLGQGLEFLIYFQGNSAPDKSGLPSDRFSAERTGGSVSTLTIQRTQQEDSAVYLCASSATGGNTGELFFGEGSRLTVL.

The chain couples TRBV18 to TRBJ1-1, with 7 bases identical to TRBD1. CDR1 is KGHSH, CDR2 LQKENI, per germline. This CDR3 is built from 16 residues. The V gene end was trimmed by 3 bases and the J gene end by 4 bases; junction bases not matched to a gene: 11. CDR3 region: CASSPATTGLATEAFF. The CDR3 DNA follows: TGTGCCAGCTCACCTGCTACGACAGGGCTGGCCACTGAAGCTTTCTTT.

The chain carries TRBV5-1 and TRBJ2-3; 9 nucleotides line up with TRBD1. Germline V CDR1 and CDR2: SGHRS, YFSETQ. The CDR3 is 14 residues long. Trimming cost V 0 bases and J 6 bases; bases outside gene matches: 2. The CDR3 DNA follows: TGCGCCAGCAGCTTGGGACAGGGGGAGGATACGCAGTATTTT. Its translation: CASSLGQGEDTQYF. Full variable domain (rest looked up from reference TRBV5-1 and TRBJ2-3): KAGVTQTPRYLIKTRGQQVTLSCSPISGHRSVSWYQQTPGQGLQFLFEYFSETQRNKGNFPGRFSGRQFSNSRSEMNVSTLELGDSALYLCASSLGQGEDTQYFGPGTRLTVL.